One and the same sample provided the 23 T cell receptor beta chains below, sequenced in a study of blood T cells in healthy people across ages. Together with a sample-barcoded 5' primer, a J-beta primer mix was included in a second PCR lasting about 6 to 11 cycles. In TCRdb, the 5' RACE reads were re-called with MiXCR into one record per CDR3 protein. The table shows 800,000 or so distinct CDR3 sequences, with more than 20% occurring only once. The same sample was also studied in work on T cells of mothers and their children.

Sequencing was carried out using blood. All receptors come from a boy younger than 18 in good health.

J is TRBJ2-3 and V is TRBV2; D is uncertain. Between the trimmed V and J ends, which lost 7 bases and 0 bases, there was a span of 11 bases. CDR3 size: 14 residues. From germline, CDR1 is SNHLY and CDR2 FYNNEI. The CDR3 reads CASKPLSSTDTQYF. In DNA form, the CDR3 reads TGTGCCAGCAAGCCCCTATCTAGCACAGATACGCAGTATTTT.

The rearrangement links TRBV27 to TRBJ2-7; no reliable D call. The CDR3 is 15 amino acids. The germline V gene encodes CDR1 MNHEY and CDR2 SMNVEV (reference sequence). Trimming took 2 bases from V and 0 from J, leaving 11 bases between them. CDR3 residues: CASSLRPASSYEQYF. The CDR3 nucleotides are TGTGCCAGCAGTTTACGCCCGGCCAGCTCCTACGAGCAGTACTTC.

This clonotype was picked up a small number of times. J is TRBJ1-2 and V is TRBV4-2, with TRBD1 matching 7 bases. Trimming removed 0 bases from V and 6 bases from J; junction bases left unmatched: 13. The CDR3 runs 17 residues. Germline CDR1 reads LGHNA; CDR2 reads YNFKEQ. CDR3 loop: CASSQEVVETGQDGYTF. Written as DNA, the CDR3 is TGTGCCAGCAGCCAAGAAGTGGTTGAGACAGGGCAGGATGGCTACACCTTC.

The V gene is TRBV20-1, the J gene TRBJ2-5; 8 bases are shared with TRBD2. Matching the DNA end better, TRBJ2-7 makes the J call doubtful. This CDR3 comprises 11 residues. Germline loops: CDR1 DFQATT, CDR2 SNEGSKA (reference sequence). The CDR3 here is CSWAGGYEQYF. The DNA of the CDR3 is TGCAGTTGGGCGGGGGGCTACGAGCAGTACTTC.

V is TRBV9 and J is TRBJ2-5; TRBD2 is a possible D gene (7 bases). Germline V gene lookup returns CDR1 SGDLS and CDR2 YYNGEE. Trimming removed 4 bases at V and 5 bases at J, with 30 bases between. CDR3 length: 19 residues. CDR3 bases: TGTGCCAGCAGCTCCTCAGGGGTTGCGGGGGTAGTGTCGGGGGAGACCCAGTACTTC. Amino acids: CASSSSGVAGVVSGETQYF.

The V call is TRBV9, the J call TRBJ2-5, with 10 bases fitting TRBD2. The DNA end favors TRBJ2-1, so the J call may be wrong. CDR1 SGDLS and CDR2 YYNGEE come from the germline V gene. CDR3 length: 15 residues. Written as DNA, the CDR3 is TGTGCCAGCAGCGTAGGACTAGCGGGTAGTTATGAGCAGTTCTTC. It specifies CASSVGLAGSYEQFF.

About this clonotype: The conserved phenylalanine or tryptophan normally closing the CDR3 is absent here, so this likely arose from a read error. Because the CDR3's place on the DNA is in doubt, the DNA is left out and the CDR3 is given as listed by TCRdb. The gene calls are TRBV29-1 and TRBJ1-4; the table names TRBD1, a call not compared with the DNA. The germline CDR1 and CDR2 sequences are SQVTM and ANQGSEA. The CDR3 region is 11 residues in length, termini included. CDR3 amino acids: CSVEDGRGWFI.

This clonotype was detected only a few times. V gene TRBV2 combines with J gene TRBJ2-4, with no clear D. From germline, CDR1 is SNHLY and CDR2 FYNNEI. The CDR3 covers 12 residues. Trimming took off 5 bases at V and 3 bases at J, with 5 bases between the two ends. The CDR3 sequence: CASSRIKNIQYF. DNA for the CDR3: TGTGCCAGCAGTAGGATCAAAAACATTCAGTACTTC.

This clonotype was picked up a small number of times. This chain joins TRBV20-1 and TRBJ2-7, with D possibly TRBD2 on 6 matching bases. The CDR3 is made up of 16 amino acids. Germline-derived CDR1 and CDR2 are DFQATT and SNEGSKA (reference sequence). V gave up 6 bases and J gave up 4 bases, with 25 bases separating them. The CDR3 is CSATGVAEERFYEQYF. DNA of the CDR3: TGCAGTGCCACGGGGGTAGCGGAGGAGAGGTTTTACGAGCAGTACTTC.

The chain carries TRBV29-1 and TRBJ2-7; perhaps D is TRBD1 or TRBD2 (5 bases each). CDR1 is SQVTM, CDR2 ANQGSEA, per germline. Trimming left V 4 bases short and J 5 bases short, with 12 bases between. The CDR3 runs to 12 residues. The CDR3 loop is CSVAGSPNEQYF. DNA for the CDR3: TGCAGCGTTGCAGGGAGCCCCAACGAGCAGTACTTC.

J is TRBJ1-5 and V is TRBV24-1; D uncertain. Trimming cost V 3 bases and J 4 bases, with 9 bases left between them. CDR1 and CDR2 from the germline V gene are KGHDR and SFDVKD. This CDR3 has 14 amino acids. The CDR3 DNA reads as TGTGCCACCAGTGATCGACAATCAAATCAGCCCCAGCATTTT. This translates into CATSDRQSNQPQHF.

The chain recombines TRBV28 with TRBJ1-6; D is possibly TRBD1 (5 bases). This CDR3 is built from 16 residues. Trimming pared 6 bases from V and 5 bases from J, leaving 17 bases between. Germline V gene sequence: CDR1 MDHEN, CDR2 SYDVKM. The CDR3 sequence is CASRGPGSGDNSPLHF. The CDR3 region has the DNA TGTGCCAGCAGGGGCCCCGGTTCGGGGGATAATTCACCCCTCCACTTT.

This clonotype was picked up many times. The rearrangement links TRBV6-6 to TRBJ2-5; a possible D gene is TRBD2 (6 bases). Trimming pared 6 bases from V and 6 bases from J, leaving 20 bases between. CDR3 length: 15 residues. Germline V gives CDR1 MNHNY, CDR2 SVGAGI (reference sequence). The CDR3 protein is CASRLSGGAGKTQYF. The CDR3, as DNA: TGTGCCAGCAGATTGAGCGGAGGGGCGGGAAAGACCCAGTACTTC.

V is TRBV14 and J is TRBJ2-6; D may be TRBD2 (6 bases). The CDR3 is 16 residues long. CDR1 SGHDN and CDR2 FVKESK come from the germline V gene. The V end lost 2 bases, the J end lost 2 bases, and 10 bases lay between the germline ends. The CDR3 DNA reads TGTGCCAGCAGCCAACGACGGACTACTGGGGCCAACGTCCTGACTTTC. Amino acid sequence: CASSQRRTTGANVLTF. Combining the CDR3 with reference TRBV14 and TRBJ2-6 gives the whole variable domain EAGVTQFPSHSVIEKGQTVTLRCDPISGHDNLYWYRRVMGKEIKFLLHFVKESKQDESGMPNNRFLAERTGGTYSTLKVQPAELEDSGVYFCASSQRRTTGANVLTFGAGSRLTVL.

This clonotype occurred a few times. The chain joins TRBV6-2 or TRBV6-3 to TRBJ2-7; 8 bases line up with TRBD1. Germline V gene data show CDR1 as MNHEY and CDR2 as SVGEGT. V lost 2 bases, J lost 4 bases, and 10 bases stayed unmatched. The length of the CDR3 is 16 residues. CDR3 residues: CASSYGRTGSPYEQYF. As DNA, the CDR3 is TGTGCCAGCAGTTACGGGAGGACAGGGAGCCCTTACGAGCAGTACTTC.

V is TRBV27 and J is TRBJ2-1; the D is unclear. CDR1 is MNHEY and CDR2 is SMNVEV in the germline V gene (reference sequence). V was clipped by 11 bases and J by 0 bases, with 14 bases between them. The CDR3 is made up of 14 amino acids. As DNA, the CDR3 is TGTGCCGGCAATGCAATAAGCTCCTACAATGAGCAGTTCTTC. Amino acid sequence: CAGNAISSYNEQFF.

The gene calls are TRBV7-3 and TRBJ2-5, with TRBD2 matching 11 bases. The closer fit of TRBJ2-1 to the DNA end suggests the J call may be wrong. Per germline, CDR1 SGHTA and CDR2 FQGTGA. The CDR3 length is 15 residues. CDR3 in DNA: TGTGCCAGCAGCTTGACTAGCGGGGCCAGGAATGAGCAGTTCTTC. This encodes CASSLTSGARNEQFF.

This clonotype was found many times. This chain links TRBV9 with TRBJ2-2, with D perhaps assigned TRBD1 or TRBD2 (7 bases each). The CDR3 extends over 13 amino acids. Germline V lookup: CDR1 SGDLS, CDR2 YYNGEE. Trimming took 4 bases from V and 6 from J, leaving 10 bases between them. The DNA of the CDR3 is TGTGCCAGCAGCCCAGGGGGGGCCGGGGAGCTGTTTTTT. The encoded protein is CASSPGGAGELFF. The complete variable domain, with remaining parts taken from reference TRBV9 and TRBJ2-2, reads DSGVTQTPKHLITATGQRVTLRCSPRSGDLSVYWYQQSLDQGLQFLIQYYNGEERAKGNILERFSAQQFPDLHSELNLSSLELGDSALYFCASSPGGAGELFFGEGSRLTVL.

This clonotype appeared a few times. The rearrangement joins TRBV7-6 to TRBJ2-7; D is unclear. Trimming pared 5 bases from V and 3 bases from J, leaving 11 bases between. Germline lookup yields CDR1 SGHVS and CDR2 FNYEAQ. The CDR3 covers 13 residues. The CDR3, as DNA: TGTGCCAGCAGCCCAAGAGCTTTCTACGAGCAGTACTTC. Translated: CASSPRAFYEQYF.

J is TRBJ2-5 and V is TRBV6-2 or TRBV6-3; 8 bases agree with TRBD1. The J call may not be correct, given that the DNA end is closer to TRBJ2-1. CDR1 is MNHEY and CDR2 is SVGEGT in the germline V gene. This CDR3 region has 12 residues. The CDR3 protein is CASSSGGDEQFF. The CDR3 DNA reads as TGTGCCAGCAGTTCAGGGGGCGATGAGCAGTTCTTC.

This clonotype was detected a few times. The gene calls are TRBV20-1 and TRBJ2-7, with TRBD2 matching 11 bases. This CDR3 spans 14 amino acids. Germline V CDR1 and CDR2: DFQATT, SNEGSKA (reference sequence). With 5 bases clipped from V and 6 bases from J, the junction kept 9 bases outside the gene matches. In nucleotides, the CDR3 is TGCAGTGCTCCCGGACTAGCGGGCCCTCCCGAGCAGTACTTC. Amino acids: CSAPGLAGPPEQYF.

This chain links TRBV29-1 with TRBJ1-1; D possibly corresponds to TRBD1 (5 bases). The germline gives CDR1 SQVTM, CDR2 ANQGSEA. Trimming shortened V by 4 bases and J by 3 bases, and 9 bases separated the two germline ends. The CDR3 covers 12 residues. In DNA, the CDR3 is TGCAGCGTTGCCGGGGCGGACACTGAAGCTTTCTTT. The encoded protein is CSVAGADTEAFF.

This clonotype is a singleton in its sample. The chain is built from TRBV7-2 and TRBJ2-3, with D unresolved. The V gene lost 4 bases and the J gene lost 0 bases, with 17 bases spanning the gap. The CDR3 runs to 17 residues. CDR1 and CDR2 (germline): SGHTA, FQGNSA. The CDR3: CASSSNRRGFSTDTQYF. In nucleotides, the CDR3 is TGTGCCAGCAGCTCCAACCGCCGAGGCTTCAGCACAGATACGCAGTATTTT.